Described below is a single TCR beta chain sequence and its context. The table came from immunoSEQ multiplex PCR; TCRdb's copy has only in-frame clones and leaves some out. Altogether some 10,000 clones are present, around 82% being singletons, with the ten largest covering around 18%. This record comes from a study of T cell repertoires in ileal Crohn's disease. Time point specified: neoterminal ileum biopsy at postoperative endoscopy, about 6 months after surgery. The sequenced sample consisted of ileal tissue. The receptor was derived from an adult with Crohn's disease.

The CDR3 reads CASRPGQGPYEQYF. The DNA of the CDR3 is TGTGCCAGCAGACCGGGACAGGGCCCCTACGAGCAGTACTTC. This chain links TRBV7-2 with TRBJ2-7, with TRBD1 identical over 9 bases. Trimming cost V 6 bases and J 2 bases; bases outside gene matches: 5. The CDR3 is made up of 14 amino acids. Germline V CDR1 and CDR2: SGHTA, FQGNSA.